This TCR beta chain derives from a study of blood T cell repertoires in COVID-19. This CDR3 spans 13 amino acids. After removal of 5 bases from V and 0 bases from J, the junction contained 2 bases not matched to a gene. Germline V gene data show CDR1 as SQVTM and CDR2 as ANQGSEA. Profiled with immunoSEQ multiplex PCR; TCRdb holds only in-frame clones, not every one. The sample contains some 200,000 clones, around 81% of which appear only once. The source material was peripheral blood. This clonotype was sampled from a woman between 65 and 79 years old with acute or convalescent COVID-19. The chain has TRBV29-1 and TRBJ2-3; 7 bases agree with TRBD1. Here the CDR3 reads CSVRQGSTDTQYF. For the CDR3, the DNA is TGCAGCGTTCGACAGGGAAGCACAGATACGCAGTATTTT.